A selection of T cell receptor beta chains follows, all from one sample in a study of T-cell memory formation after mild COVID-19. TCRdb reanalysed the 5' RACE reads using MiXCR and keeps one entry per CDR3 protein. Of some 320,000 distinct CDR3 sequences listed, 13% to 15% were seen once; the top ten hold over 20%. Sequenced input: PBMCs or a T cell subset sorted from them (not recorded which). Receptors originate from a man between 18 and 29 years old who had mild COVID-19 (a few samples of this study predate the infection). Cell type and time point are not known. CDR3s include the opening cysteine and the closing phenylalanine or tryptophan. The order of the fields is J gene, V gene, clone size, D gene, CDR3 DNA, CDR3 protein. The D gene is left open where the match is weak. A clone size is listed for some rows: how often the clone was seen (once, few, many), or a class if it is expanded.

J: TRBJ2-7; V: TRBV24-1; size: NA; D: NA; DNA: TGTGCCACCAGTGATTCATCGGGGGCGGGCGAGCAGTACTTC; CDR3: CATSDSSGAGEQYF
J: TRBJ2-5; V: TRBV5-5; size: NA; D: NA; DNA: TGTGCCAGCAGCTCTGGAACACCGTACCAAGAGACCCAGTACTTC; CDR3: CASSSGTPYQETQYF
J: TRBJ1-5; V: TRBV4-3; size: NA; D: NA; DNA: TGCGCCAGCAGCCAATTATTTCGACAGGTCCCCACTCAGCCCCAGCATTTT; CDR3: CASSQLFRQVPTQPQHF
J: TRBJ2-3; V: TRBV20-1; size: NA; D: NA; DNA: TGCAGTGCTAGAGATCCGGAGCGGCCTAGCACAGATACGCAGTATTTT; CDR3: CSARDPERPSTDTQYF
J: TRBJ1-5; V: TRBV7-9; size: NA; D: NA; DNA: TGTGCCAGCAGGGGGGAGGATCAGCCCCAGCATTTT; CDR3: CASRGEDQPQHF
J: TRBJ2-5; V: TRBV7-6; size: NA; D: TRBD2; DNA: TGTGCCAGCAGCTCTCCACGCGGGGCCGGGGAGGGAGGTCGAGAGACCCAGTACTTC; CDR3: CASSSPRGAGEGGRETQYF
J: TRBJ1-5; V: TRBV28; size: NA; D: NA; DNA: TGTGCCAGCAGTTTCTGGGCCCGACTGATCTTTAGCAATCAGCCCCAGCATTTT; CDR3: CASSFWARLIFSNQPQHF
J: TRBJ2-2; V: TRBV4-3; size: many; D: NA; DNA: TGCGCCAGCAGCCGGGGGGACACCGGGGAGCTGTTTTTT; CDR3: CASSRGDTGELFF
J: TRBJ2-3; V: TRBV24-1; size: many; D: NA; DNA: TGTGCCACCAGCGGGACTAGCACAGATACGCAGTATTTT; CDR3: CATSGTSTDTQYF
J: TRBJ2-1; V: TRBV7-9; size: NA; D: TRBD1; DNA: TGTGCCAGCAGCTCCGGGACAGCCGAGCAGTTCTTC; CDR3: CASSSGTAEQFF
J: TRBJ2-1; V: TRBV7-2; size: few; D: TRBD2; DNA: TGTGCCAGCAGCAGTCTACCTGCGGGGGGGGGCAATGAGCAGTTCTTC; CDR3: CASSSLPAGGGNEQFF
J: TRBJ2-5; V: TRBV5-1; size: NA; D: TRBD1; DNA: TGCGCCAGCAGCGGTATAAGGGACAGGCGGCGGGAGACCCAGTACTTC; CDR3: CASSGIRDRRRETQYF
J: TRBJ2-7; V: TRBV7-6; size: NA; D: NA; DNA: TGTGCCAGCAGCCCCGGACAGATTGTCACCTACGAGCAGTACTTC; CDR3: CASSPGQIVTYEQYF
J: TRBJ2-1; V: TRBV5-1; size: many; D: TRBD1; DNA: TGCGCCAGCAGCTTGGCGGACAGGTTTAGGTCCAGGCAGTTCTTC; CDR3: CASSLADRFRSRQFF
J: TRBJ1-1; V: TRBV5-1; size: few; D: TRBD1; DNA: TGCGCCAGCAGCGCGGTCGGGACAGAGAACACTGAAGCTTTCTTT; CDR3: CASSAVGTENTEAFF
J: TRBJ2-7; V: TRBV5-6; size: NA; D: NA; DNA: TGTGCCAGCAGCTCCCGCCGGGGGGCGGAAGATGAGCAGTACTTC; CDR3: CASSSRRGAEDEQYF
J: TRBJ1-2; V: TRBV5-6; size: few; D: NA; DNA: TGTGCCAGCAGCCACACGGATTCAGGGGAGGCTAGCGGCTACACCTTC; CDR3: CASSHTDSGEASGYTF
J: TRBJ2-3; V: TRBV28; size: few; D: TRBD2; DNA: TGTGCCAGCAGTCCACGTAGCGGGGGGAGCACAGATACGCAGTATTTT; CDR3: CASSPRSGGSTDTQYF
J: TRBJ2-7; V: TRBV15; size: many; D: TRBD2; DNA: TGTGCCACCAGCAGAGTACGGGAGGGAATGGGACATGCCTACGAGCAGTACTTC; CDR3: CATSRVREGMGHAYEQYF
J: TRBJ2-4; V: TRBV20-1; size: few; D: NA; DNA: TGCAGTGCTCTCCCCTTTGGGGGGACGGGCAAAAACATTCAGTACTTC; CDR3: CSALPFGGTGKNIQYF
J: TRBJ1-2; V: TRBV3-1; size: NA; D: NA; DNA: TGTGCCAGCAGCCAAGATTTTAGGGCAACCTACACCTTC; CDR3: CASSQDFRATYTF
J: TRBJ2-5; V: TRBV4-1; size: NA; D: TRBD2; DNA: TGCGCCAGCAGCCAAGAGGAGACTAGCGGGGGAACTAACCAAGAGACCCAGTACTTC; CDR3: CASSQEETSGGTNQETQYF
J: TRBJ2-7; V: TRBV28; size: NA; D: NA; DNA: TGTGCCAGCAGTTTATTTGGCGAGCAGTACTTC; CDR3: CASSLFGEQYF
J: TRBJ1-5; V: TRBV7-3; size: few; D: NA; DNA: TGTGCCAGCAGTACAGGTTTGGATCAGCCCCAGCATTTT; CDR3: CASSTGLDQPQHF
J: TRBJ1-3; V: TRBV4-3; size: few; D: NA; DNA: TGCGCCAGCAGCCAAGATTTTCGACAGGCTGGAAACACCATATATTTT; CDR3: CASSQDFRQAGNTIYF
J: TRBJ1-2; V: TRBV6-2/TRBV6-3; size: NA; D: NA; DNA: TGTGCCAGCAGGGCCAACGCAGGGGACGGCTACACCTTC; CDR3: CASRANAGDGYTF
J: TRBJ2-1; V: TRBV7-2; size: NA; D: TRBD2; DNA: TGTGCCAGCAGCCAAGGGACGGAGCGGGGCAATGAGCAGTTCTTC; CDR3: CASSQGTERGNEQFF
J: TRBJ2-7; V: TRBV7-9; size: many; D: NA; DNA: TGTGCCAGCAGCTCGCAGGGGACATCCTACGAGCAGTACTTC; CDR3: CASSSQGTSYEQYF
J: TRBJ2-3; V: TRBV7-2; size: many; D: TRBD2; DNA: TGTGCCAGCAGCCCCTGGACTAGCGGAGATACGCAGTATTTT; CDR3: CASSPWTSGDTQYF
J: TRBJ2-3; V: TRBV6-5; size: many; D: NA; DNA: TGTGCCAGCAGTCACATACGGCAGGATACGCAGTATTTT; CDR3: CASSHIRQDTQYF
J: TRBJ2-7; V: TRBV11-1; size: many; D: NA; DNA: TGTGCCAGCAGCGACCGTGGAGGGAAGAGCTCCTACGAGCAGTACTTC; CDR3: CASSDRGGKSSYEQYF
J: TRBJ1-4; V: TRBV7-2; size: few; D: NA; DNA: TGTGCCAGCAGCTTCAGGGAGTCGAATGAAAAACTGTTTTTT; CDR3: CASSFRESNEKLFF
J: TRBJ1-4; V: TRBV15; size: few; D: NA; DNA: TGTGCCACCAGCAGACCTCCGGGACACCCGCTCGGGAGTGAAAAACTGTTTTTT; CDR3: CATSRPPGHPLGSEKLFF
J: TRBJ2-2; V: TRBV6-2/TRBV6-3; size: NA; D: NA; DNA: TGTGCCAGCAGTTACAATTCGCGCACCGGGGAGCTGTTTTTT; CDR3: CASSYNSRTGELFF
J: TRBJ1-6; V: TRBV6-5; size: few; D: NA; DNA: TGTGCCAGCAGTCGCCAGGTGTATAATTCACCCCTCCACTTT; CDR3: CASSRQVYNSPLHF
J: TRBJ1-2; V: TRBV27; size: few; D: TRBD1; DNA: TGTGCCAGCAGTGGACAGGAAGGTGGCTACACCTTC; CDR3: CASSGQEGGYTF
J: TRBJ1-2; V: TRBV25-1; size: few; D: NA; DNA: TGTGCCAGCAGGGTAGACAGATTCCCCTATGGCTACACCTTC; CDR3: CASRVDRFPYGYTF
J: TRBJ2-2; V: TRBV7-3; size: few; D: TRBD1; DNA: TGTGCCAGCAGATCCACAGGGGGCGCTTACACCGGGGAGCTGTTTTTT; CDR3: CASRSTGGAYTGELFF
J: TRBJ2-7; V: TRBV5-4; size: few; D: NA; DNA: TGTGCCAGCAGCTTGGAACAGGGAAGTGACGAGCAGTACTTC; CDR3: CASSLEQGSDEQYF